This T cell receptor (beta chain) appears in the sequencing data of a study of blood T cell repertoires in COVID-19. Whole-study context: From T cells, B-cell-depleted T cells, or PBMCs came the material, which was cDNA or gDNA.

Under the authors' procedure: Scientists estimated how many nucleated cells there were by amplifying reference gene primers. Measured with immunoSEQ multiplex PCR; TCRdb has only the in-frame clones, and not every one. That table is the source of V, J and clone size, and D and trimming were worked out from the DNA. The sample consists of hundreds of thousands of clones, 87% of them appearing once. Per germline, CDR1 LNHDA and CDR2 SQIVND (reference sequence). The trim removed 6 bases at V and 4 bases at J, leaving 4 bases unmatched. The CDR3 spans 15 residues. The receptor comes from a woman in her forties who had recovered from COVID-19. This chain connects TRBV19 to TRBJ2-1, with 12 bases that match TRBD2. What was sequenced was PBMCs or T cells enriched from blood (not recorded which). Here the CDR3 reads CASSSGTSGYNEQFF. CDR3 DNA: TGTGCCAGTAGCTCCGGGACTAGCGGGTACAATGAGCAGTTCTTC.